A selection of T cell receptor beta chains follows, all from one sample in a study of blood T cell repertoires in COVID-19. Produced via immunoSEQ multiplex PCR; TCRdb's table is partial and in-frame only. This table has more than 400,000 clones, approximately 90% appearing once. The sample taken for sequencing was PBMCs or T cells enriched from blood (not recorded which). The receptors originated from a woman under 30 who had recovered from COVID-19. Each CDR3 is given with its conserved first and last residue. Each record gives: V gene, clone size, D gene, J gene, CDR3 protein, CDR3 DNA. A D gene is named only where the DNA matches it firmly. For some rows the clone size is stated as once, few or many, or as a class when expanded; others skip it.

TRBV4-1	-	TRBD1	TRBJ1-1	CASSLTGAMAEAFF	TGCGCCAGCAGCCTTACAGGGGCGATGGCTGAAGCTTTCTTT
TRBV5-1	-	TRBD1	TRBJ2-5	CASSPDRLETQYF	TGCGCCAGCAGCCCGGACAGGCTAGAGACCCAGTACTTC
TRBV5-1	-	TRBD2	TRBJ2-5	CASSYIRTSGGPETQYF	TGCGCCAGCAGCTACATACGGACTAGCGGGGGGCCGGAGACCCAGTACTTC
TRBV10-1	-	TRBD2	TRBJ2-3	CATSAGGDTDTQYF	TGCGCCACCTCAGCGGGGGGGGACACAGATACGCAGTATTTT
TRBV27	few	-	TRBJ1-2	CASSLTGGYGYTF	TGTGCCAGCAGTTTAACGGGGGGCTATGGCTACACCTTC
TRBV12-5	-	-	TRBJ1-2	CASGLDRSDSHYGYTF	TGTGCTAGTGGTTTGGACCGAAGCGACAGTCACTATGGCTACACCTTC
TRBV4-1	-	-	TRBJ1-1	CASSQELQGTEAFF	TGCGCCAGCAGCCAAGAGCTCCAGGGCACTGAAGCTTTCTTT
TRBV30	-	TRBD2	TRBJ2-3	CAWSEIAGGQVQYF	TGTGCCTGGAGTGAGATAGCGGGGGGGCAAGTGCAGTATTTT
TRBV7-9	-	TRBD1	TRBJ1-1	CASSSWGTGKTEAFF	TGTGCCAGCAGCTCCTGGGGGACAGGGAAGACTGAAGCTTTCTTT
TRBV12-3/TRBV12-4	-	TRBD1	TRBJ2-5	CASSWDREETQYF	TGTGCCAGCAGTTGGGACAGGGAGGAGACCCAGTACTTC
TRBV21-1	-	-	TRBJ2-7	CASSNPSGTYEQYF	TGTGCCAGCAGCAATCCTAGCGGTACCTACGAGCAGTACTTC
TRBV6-5	-	-	TRBJ2-7	CASSLHLPGAEQYF	TGTGCCAGCAGCCTACACCTCCCAGGGGCCGAGCAGTACTTC
TRBV30	-	-	TRBJ1-2	CAWSTGNYGYTF	TGTGCCTGGAGTACAGGGAACTATGGCTACACCTTC
TRBV5-4	-	-	TRBJ2-2	CASSSVVANTGELFF	TGTGCCAGCAGCAGCGTAGTAGCGAACACCGGGGAGCTGTTTTTT
TRBV5-5	-	-	TRBJ1-2	CASSLAYPGANYGYTF	TGTGCCAGCAGCTTGGCGTATCCAGGGGCGAACTATGGCTACACCTTC
TRBV7-2	-	TRBD1	TRBJ1-2	CASSLGQGEVGYTF	TGTGCCAGCAGCTTGGGACAGGGTGAAGTAGGCTACACCTTC
TRBV15	many	-	TRBJ1-1	CATSRDRMNTEAFF	TGTGCCACCAGCAGAGACAGAATGAACACTGAAGCTTTCTTT
TRBV19	-	-	TRBJ1-4	CASSNAAGTANEKLFF	TGTGCCAGTAGTAACGCGGCGGGGACGGCTAATGAAAAACTGTTTTTT
TRBV28	-	-	TRBJ1-6	CASKRGGFNSPLHF	TGTGCCAGCAAGCGTGGGGGGTTTAATTCACCCCTCCACTTT
TRBV3-1/TRBV3-2	-	-	TRBJ1-1	CASSPPTVNTEAFF	TGTGCCAGCAGCCCCCCTACAGTGAACACTGAAGCTTTCTTT
TRBV5-1	-	-	TRBJ2-1	CASSLVINEQFF	TGCGCCAGCAGCTTGGTTATCAATGAGCAGTTCTTC
TRBV6-6	-	TRBD1	TRBJ1-2	CASSLAGTGAYGYTF	TGTGCCAGCAGCCTAGCTGGGACAGGGGCCTATGGCTACACCTTC
TRBV28	-	TRBD1	TRBJ1-3	CASTSADRGDSGNTIYF	TGTGCCAGCACCTCCGCGGACAGGGGGGACTCTGGAAACACCATATATTTT
TRBV5-6	-	-	TRBJ1-5	CASSSRGDSRNQPQHF	TGTGCCAGCAGCTCGCGGGGGGACTCCCGCAATCAGCCCCAGCATTTT
TRBV2	once	TRBD1	TRBJ1-1	CASSEGTGLNTEAFF	TGTGCCAGCAGTGAAGGGACAGGGTTGAACACTGAAGCTTTCTTT
TRBV3-1/TRBV3-2	-	-	TRBJ1-5	CASSLQGGNQPQHF	TGTGCCAGCAGCTTACAAGGGGGCAATCAGCCCCAGCATTTT
TRBV6-1	-	TRBD2	TRBJ2-5	CASSEELAGARETQYF	TGTGCCAGCAGTGAAGAACTAGCGGGCGCCCGAGAGACCCAGTACTTC
TRBV7-2	-	-	TRBJ1-2	CASSLDFRSGYTF	TGTGCCAGCAGCTTAGATTTTAGAAGCGGCTACACCTTC
TRBV9	-	TRBD1	TRBJ2-7	CASSVADRSYEQYF	TGTGCCAGCAGCGTAGCGGACAGGTCCTACGAGCAGTACTTC
TRBV12-5	-	TRBD1	TRBJ1-2	CASGPGTGYGYTF	TGTGCTAGTGGCCCCGGGACAGGGTACGGCTACACCTTC
TRBV29-1	-	-	TRBJ1-2	CSATVNYGYTF	TGCAGCGCTACAGTAAACTATGGCTACACCTTC
TRBV6-2/TRBV6-3	-	-	TRBJ1-2	CASSTRRTNYGYTF	TGTGCCAGCAGCACACGGAGGACCAACTATGGCTACACCTTC